This T cell receptor beta chain was retrieved from a study of shared clonotypes between healthy human individuals. The protocol was immunoSEQ multiplex PCR, while the TCRdb copy is restricted to in-frame clones and leaves out a portion. The profile shows around 2.1 million clones, more than 85% of them singletons. Only one count was recorded for this clone. The naive CD8 subset, CD45RO-negative cells positively selected for CCR7, excluded terminally differentiated effector memory CD45RA+ cells. V lost 2 bases, J lost 9 bases, and 11 bases stayed unmatched. Germline V CDR1 and CDR2: MGHRA, YSYEKL. The CDR3 extends over 16 amino acids.

Sequencing was done on a sample of naive CD8+ T cells from PBMCs. V and J are TRBV4-1 and TRBJ2-4, with 9 bases fitting TRBD1. The clonotype was recovered from a man aged 18 to 30 in good health. Some clones in this sample may be carry-over from other donors' samples. The chain's CDR3 is CASSQPGQGRESIQYF. As DNA, the CDR3 is TGCGCCAGCAGCCAACCGGGACAGGGAAGGGAATCCATTCAGTACTTC.